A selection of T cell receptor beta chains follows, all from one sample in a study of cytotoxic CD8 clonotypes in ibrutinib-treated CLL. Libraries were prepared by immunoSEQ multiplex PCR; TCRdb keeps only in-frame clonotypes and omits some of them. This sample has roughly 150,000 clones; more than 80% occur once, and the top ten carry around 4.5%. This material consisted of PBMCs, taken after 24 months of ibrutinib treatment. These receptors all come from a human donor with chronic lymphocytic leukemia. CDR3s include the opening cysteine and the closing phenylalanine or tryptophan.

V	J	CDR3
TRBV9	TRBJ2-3	CASSVMASGFTDTQYF
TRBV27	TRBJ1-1	CASSSWMNTEAFF
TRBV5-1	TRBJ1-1	CASSPGQGAGTEAFF
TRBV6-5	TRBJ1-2	CASSYHGGAVGYTF
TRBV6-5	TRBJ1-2	CASSYSRQINYGYTF
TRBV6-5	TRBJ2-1	CASSEVGLYNEQFF
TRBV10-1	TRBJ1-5	CAGFDRGGGNQPQHF
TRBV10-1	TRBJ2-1	CASSAGGGRDEQFF
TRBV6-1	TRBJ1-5	CASSVTGGVGQPQHF
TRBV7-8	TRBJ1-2	CASRVDRGYYGYTF
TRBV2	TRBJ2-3	CASIAGPGKDTQYF